The clone carrying this T cell receptor beta chain has a single count. The authors' processing: Estimation of nucleated cell counts was performed using reference gene primer amplification. Method: immunoSEQ multiplex PCR; TCRdb's copy keeps in-frame clones and lacks some. Clonal size and the V and J genes are those of that table, whereas D and trimming came from the DNA. This table holds about 54,000 clones, more than 75% found once. These data come from a study of blood T cell repertoires in COVID-19. Turning to the study itself: Sites across the United States, Italy and Spain contributed samples from acute and convalescent COVID-19. The cDNA or gDNA used as material had been derived from T cells, B-cell-depleted T cells, or PBMCs.

Trimming at V came to 7 bases and at J to 6 bases, leaving 8 bases not matched to a gene. CDR1 MNHEY and CDR2 SVGAGI come from the germline V gene. The CDR3 has 14 amino acids. What was sequenced was peripheral blood. The clonotype was recovered from a man aged 50-60 years with active COVID-19. The chain couples TRBV6-5 to TRBJ2-1; 8 bases are a match to TRBD1. In nucleotides, the CDR3 is TGTGCCAGCACCAAGGACAGGGAGGTCAATGAGCAGTTCTTC. Protein sequence: CASTKDREVNEQFF.